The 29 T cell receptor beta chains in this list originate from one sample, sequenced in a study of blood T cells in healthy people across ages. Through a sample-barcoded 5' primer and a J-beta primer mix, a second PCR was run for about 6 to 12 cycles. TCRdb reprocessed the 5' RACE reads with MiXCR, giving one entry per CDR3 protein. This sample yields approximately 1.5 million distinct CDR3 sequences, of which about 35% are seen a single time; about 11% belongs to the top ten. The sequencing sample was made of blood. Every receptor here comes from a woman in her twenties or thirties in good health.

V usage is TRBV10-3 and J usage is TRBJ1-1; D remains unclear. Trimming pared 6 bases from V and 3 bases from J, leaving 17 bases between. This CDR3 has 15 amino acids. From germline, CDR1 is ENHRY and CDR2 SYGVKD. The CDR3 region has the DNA TGTGCCATCAGGCCCGCTCGTGGAATCGACACTGAAGCTTTCTTT. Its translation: CAIRPARGIDTEAFF.

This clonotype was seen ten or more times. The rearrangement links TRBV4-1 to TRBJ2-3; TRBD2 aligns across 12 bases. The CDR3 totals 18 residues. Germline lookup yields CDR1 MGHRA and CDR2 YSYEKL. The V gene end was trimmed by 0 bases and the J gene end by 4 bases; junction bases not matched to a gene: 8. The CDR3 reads CASSQDELAGGIADTQYF. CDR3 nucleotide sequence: TGCGCCAGCAGCCAAGATGAGCTAGCGGGGGGGATTGCAGATACGCAGTATTTT.

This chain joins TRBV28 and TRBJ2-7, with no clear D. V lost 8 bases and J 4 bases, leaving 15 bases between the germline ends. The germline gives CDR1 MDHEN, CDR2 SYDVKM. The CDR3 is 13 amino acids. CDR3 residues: CASLYPGSYEQYF. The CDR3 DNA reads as TGTGCCAGCTTGTACCCCGGATCATACGAGCAGTACTTC.

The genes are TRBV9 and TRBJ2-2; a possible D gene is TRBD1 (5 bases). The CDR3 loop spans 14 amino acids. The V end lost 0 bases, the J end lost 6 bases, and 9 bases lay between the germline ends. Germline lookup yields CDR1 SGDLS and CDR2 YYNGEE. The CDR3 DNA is TGTGCCAGCAGCGTAGTAGGGGATCCCGGGGAGCTGTTTTTT. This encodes CASSVVGDPGELFF.

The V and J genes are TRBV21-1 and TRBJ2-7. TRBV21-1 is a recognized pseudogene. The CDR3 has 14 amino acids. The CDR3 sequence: CTSSTGVWVYEQYF. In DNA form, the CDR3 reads TGTACCAGCAGCACCGGAGTTTGGGTCTACGAGCAGTACTTC.

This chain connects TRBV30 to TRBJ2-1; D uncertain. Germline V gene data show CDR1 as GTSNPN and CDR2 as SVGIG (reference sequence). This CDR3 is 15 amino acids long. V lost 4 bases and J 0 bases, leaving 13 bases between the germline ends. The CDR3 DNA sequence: TGTGCCTGGACTAGACCCGTGAGCTCCTACAATGAGCAGTTCTTC. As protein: CAWTRPVSSYNEQFF.

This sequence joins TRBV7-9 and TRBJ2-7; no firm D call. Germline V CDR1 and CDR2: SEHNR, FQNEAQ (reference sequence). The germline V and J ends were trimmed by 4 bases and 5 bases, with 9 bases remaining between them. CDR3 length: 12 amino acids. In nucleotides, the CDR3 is TGTGCCAGCAGCTCATACAGCGACGAGCAGTACTTC. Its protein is CASSSYSDEQYF.

The CDR3 here is CASSTGQGVADGYTF. The CDR3 DNA is TGCGCCAGCAGCACGGGACAGGGGGTGGCGGATGGCTACACCTTC. This chain links TRBV5-1 with TRBJ1-2; the match to TRBD1 covers 11 bases. Per the germline V gene, CDR1 is SGHRS and CDR2 is YFSETQ. The V and J ends lost 4 bases and 6 bases, in that order; junction bases with no gene match: 8. This CDR3 contains 15 residues.

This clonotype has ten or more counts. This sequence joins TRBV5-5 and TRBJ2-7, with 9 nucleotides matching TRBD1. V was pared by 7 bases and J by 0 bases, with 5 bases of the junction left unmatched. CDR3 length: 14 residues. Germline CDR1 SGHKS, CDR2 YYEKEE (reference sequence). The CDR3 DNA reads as TGTGCCAGCGGGACAGGGTCAAGCTCCTACGAGCAGTACTTC. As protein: CASGTGSSSYEQYF.

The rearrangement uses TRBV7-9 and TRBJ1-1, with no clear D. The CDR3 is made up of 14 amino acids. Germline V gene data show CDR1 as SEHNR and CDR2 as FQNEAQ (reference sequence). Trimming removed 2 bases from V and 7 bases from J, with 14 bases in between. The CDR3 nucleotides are TGTGCCAGCAGCTTAATCCCCCCGGGTGGTGAAGCTTTCTTT. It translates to CASSLIPPGGEAFF.

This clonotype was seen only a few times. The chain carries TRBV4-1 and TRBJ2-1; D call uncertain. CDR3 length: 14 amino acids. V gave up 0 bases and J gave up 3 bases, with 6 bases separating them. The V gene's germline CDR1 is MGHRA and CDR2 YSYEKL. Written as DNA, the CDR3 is TGCGCCAGCAGCCAAGACGCGGACTACAATGAGCAGTTCTTC. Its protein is CASSQDADYNEQFF.

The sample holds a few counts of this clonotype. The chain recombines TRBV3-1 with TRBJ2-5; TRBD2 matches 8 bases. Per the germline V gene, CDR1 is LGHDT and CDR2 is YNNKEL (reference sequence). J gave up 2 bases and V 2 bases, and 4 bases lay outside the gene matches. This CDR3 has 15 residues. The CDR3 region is CASSQMSSGQETQYF. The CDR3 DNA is TGTGCCAGCAGCCAAATGTCTAGCGGGCAAGAGACCCAGTACTTC.

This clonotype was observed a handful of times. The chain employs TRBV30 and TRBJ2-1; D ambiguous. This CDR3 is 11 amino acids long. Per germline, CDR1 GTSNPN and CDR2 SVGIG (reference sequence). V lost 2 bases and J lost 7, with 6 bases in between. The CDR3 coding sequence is TGTGCCTGGAGTCTACAGAATGAGCAGTTCTTC. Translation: CAWSLQNEQFF.

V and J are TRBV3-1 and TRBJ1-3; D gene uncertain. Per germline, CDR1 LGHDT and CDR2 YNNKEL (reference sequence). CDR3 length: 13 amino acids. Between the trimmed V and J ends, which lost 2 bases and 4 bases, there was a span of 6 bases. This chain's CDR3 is CASSQHSGNTIYF. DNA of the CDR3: TGTGCCAGCAGCCAACACTCCGGAAACACCATATATTTT.

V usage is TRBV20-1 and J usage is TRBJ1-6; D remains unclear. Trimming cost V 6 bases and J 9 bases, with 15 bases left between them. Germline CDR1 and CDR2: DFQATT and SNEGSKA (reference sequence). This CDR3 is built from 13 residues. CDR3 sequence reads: CSAKTSVASPLHF. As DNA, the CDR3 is TGCAGTGCAAAGACCTCAGTAGCTTCACCCCTCCACTTT.

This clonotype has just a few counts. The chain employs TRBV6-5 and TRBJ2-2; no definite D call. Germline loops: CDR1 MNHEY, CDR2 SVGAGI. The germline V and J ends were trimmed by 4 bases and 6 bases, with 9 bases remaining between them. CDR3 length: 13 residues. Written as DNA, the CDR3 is TGTGCCAGCAGTTCGCAGGACGCCGGGGAGCTGTTTTTT. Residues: CASSSQDAGELFF.

The CDR3 spells CSARFLPGQGQGYSNQPQHF. Here the CDR3 DNA reads TGCAGTGCTAGGTTTTTACCGGGACAGGGTCAGGGTTATAGCAATCAGCCCCAGCATTTT. The chain combines TRBV20-1 with TRBJ1-5; 9 bases are shared with TRBD1. The CDR3 covers 20 residues. Looked up from germline, CDR1 is DFQATT and CDR2 is SNEGSKA (reference sequence). V gave up 3 bases and J gave up 0 bases; unmatched junction bases: 18.

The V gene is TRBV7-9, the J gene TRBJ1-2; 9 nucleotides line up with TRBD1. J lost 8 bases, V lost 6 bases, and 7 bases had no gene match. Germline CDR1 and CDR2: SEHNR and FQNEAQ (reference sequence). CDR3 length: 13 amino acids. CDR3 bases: TGTGCCAGCAGATCCGACAGGGGGAGGGGCTACACCTTC. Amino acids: CASRSDRGRGYTF.

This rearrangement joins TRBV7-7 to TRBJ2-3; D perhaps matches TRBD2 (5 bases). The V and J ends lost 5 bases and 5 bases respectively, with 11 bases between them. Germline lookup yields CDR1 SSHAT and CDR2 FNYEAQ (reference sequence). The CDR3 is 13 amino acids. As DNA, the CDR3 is TGTGCCAGCAGCCCCGGACTCCGAGATACGCAGTATTTT. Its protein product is CASSPGLRDTQYF.

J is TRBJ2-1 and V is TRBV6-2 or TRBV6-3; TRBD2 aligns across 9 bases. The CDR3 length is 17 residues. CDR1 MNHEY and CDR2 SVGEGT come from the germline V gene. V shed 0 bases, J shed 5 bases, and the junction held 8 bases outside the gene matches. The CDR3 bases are TGTGCCAGCAGTTACTCTAGCGGGGGCCCCAGAGACAATGAGCAGTTCTTC. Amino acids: CASSYSSGGPRDNEQFF.

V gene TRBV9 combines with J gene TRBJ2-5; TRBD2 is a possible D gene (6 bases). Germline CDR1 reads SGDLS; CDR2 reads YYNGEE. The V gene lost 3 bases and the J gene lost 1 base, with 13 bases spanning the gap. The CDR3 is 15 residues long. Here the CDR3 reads CASSGEGTGQETQYF. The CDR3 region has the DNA TGTGCCAGCAGCGGGGAAGGGACTGGCCAAGAGACCCAGTACTTC.

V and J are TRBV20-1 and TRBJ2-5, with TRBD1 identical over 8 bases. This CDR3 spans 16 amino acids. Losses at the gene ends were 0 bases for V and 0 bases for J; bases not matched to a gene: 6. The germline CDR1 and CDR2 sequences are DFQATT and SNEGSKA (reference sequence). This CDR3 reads CSARDLPGQDQETQYF. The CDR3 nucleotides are TGCAGTGCTAGAGACCTTCCGGGACAGGACCAAGAGACCCAGTACTTC.

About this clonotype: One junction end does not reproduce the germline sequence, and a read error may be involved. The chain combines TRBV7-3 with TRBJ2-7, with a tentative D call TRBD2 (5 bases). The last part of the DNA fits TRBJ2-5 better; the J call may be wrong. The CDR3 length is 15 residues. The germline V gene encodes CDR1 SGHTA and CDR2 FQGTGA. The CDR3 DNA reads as TGTGCCAGCAGCGTAACGGGATCCCTAATGGAGACCCAGTACTTC. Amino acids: CASSVTGSLMETQYF.

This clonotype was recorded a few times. The CDR3 sequence is CASSGVQGRLTQYF. The DNA of the CDR3 is TGTGCCAGCAGTGGAGTACAGGGAAGGCTGACCCAGTACTTC. This chain links TRBV6-1 with TRBJ2-5, with a possible D match to TRBD1 (6 bases). The CDR3 is 14 amino acids. V lost 4 bases and J lost 7, with 16 bases in between. CDR1 is MNHNS, CDR2 SASEGT, per germline.

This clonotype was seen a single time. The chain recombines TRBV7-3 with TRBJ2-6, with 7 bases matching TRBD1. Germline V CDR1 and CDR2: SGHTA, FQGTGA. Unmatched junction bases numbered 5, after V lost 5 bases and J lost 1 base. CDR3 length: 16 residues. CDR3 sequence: CASSRPGQSGANVLTF. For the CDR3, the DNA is TGTGCCAGCAGCCGCCCGGGACAGTCTGGGGCCAACGTCCTGACTTTC. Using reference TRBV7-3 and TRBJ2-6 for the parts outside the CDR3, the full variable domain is GAGVSQTPSNKVTEKGKYVELRCDPISGHTALYWYRQSLGQGPEFLIYFQGTGAADDSGLPNDRFFAVRPEGSVSTLKIQRTERGDSAVYLCASSRPGQSGANVLTFGAGSRLTVL.

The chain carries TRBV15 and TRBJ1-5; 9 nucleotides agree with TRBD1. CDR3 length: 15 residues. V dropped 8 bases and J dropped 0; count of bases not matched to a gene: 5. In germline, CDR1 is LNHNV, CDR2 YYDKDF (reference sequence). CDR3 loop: CATSQGADSNQPQHF. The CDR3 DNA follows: TGTGCCACCTCACAGGGGGCAGATAGCAATCAGCCCCAGCATTTT.

The CDR3 loop reads CATFYRDSGETQYF. The CDR3 DNA follows: TGTGCCACTTTCTACCGGGACAGCGGAGAGACCCAGTACTTC. The V gene is TRBV24-1, the J gene TRBJ2-5; TRBD1 matches 7 bases. From germline, CDR1 is KGHDR and CDR2 SFDVKD. V shed 10 bases and J 4 bases; nucleotides not matched to a gene: 11. This CDR3 is built from 14 residues.

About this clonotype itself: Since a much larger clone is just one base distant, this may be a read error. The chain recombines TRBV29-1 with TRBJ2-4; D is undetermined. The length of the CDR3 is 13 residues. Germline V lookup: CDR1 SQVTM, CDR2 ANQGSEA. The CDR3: CSVGSLAENIQYF. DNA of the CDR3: TGCAGCGTTGGTTCTTTAGCCGAAAACATTCAGTACTTC.

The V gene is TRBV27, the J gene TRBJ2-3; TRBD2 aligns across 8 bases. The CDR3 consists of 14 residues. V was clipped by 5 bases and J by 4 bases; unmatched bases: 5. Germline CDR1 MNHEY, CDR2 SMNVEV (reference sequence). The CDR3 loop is CASSGLARADTQYF. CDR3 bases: TGTGCCAGCAGTGGACTAGCTCGGGCAGATACGCAGTATTTT.